This note documents a single T cell receptor beta chain sequence. Its antigen is currently unknown. Method: immunoSEQ multiplex PCR; TCRdb's copy keeps in-frame clones and lacks some. Among 110,000 to 150,000 clones, approximately 90% were seen once, and the ten largest hold around 13%. Deletions cut 2 bases from V and 6 bases from J, with 14 bases between. From germline, CDR1 is SGHTA and CDR2 FQGNSA. CDR3 size: 15 residues. Time point of the sample: baseline pretreatment blood. Treatment reported: 15 Gy SBRT to primary tumor, nephrectomy 4 weeks later. Serial blood draws occurred at baseline and 2 and 4 weeks post-SBRT. This entry comes from a study of radiation and T cells in renal cell carcinoma. General study points: Baseline intratumoral clonotype presence is unknown without pretreatment biopsies.

The sequence derives from a woman in her forties or fifties with renal cell carcinoma. This chain joins TRBV7-2 and TRBJ2-1; TRBD2 might be the D (5 bases). The material sequenced was blood, taken from a patient whose treatment included radiotherapy and nephrectomy. The CDR3 DNA sequence: TGTGCCAGCAGCTTATTCGGCGGGTTCGGCAATGAGCAGTTCTTC. Translating gives CASSLFGGFGNEQFF.